The sequence of this T cell receptor (beta chain) was determined in a study of metastatic and nonmetastatic thyroid tumors (dated by TCRdb to about 2020). Context from the whole study: Repertoires were compared across peripheral blood and tumor or nodule tissue samples from malignant and benign thyroid patients. What the study reported, not specific to this receptor: In both blood and tumor samples, malignant tumors were reported to have significantly higher TCR beta diversity than benign nodules.

Note on this clone: The specificity of this receptor is unknown. A much larger clone is a single base away; this may be a read error.

None of the patients had been given any treatment before thyroid surgery. The study retrospectively analysed patient clinical samples collected from about 2012 to 2019 using T-cell receptor beta sequencing. Ends trimmed: V by 7 bases, J by 4 bases; bases unmatched to a gene: 4. Reading from cysteine to phenylalanine, the CDR3 counts 14 amino acids. Of all the DNA, just the CDR3 is kept, 42 bases in frame from base 1. Per the germline V gene, SGHTA is the CDR1 and FQGTGA is the CDR2. Library preparation employed PCR. The reads were generated on an Illumina HiSeq 4000. The TCR beta-chain CDR3 region of each patient was profiled by high-throughput sequencing. The source study handled its data this way. A classifier to discriminate distant-metastatic papillary thyroid cancer patients was built from CDR3 differences across clinicopathological groups. The Shannon index was used to measure repertoire diversity, and the Morisita-Horn index was used to measure how similar tumor and blood repertoires were. In TCRdb, the public reads were trimmed at Q25 with fastp and aligned with MiXCR, with productive beta chains retained. V and J calls and clone size were set by TCRdb, not the authors. For this sample there are about 35,000 clones; over 15% appear just once. The ten largest clonotypes hold around 11% of the sample.

The chain uses TRBV7-3 and TRBJ2-3, with 11 middle bases fitting TRBD2. The origin of this receptor is a male donor with papillary thyroid cancer or a benign thyroid nodule (not recorded which). Some clones in this sample may be carry-over from other donors' samples. Specimen: blood. For the CDR3, the sequence is CASIPGLAADTQYF. In nucleotides, the sequence is TGTGCCAGCATCCCGGGACTAGCGGCAGATACGCAGTATTTT.